Listed below are T cell receptor beta chains from one sample, sequenced in a study of blood T cell repertoires in COVID-19. Repertoires were generated with immunoSEQ multiplex PCR, while TCRdb's copy carries only in-frame clones and drops some. The sample shows 190,000 or so clones, approximately 86% of them seen only once. The sample was peripheral blood. These receptors originate from a man aged 40-49 years with active or convalescent COVID-19. The conserved cysteine and the conserved F or W are not part of the CDR3 here. Each record gives: clone size, V gene, J gene, CDR3 protein. The size of a clone is reported for some rows only, either as once, few or many, or as a class for expanded clones.

NA	TRBV6-6	TRBJ1-2	ASSSNGQVGGYT
few	TRBV7-9	TRBJ1-4	ASSMGTGVDEKLF
NA	TRBV11-3	TRBJ2-3	ASSFGEGDTQY
NA	TRBV18	TRBJ1-4	ASSPAGANEKLF
NA	TRBV3-1/TRBV3-2	TRBJ2-7	ASSQGKRLAGTAEQY
few	TRBV9	TRBJ2-3	ASSVVPSGQGADTQY
once	TRBV5-4	TRBJ1-5	ASSSGSGGDQPQH
NA	TRBV5-1	TRBJ2-7	ASTLSPGQAYEQY
few	TRBV3-1/TRBV3-2	TRBJ1-6	ASSHVQGANSPLH
NA	TRBV19	TRBJ2-5	ASSSGDSHGETQY
NA	TRBV5-1	TRBJ2-1	ASSLDGGESNEQF
NA	TRBV9	TRBJ1-5	ASSVGQGGNQPQH
NA	TRBV7-2	TRBJ2-5	ASSRTGQETQY
NA	TRBV11-3	TRBJ1-3	ASTTDRGLGNTIY
NA	TRBV3-1/TRBV3-2	TRBJ1-4	ASSLTTGGNEKLF
NA	TRBV28	TRBJ1-5	ASSSFTGINQPQH
NA	TRBV7-3	TRBJ1-2	ASSPDRGEGYT
few	TRBV13	TRBJ2-7	ASSRGSFVQGYEQY
NA	TRBV7-8	TRBJ1-1	ASSLGQLNTEAF
NA	TRBV27	TRBJ2-1	ASSILSPSAGLNNEQF
NA	TRBV11-2	TRBJ2-7	ASSILQGASYEQY
NA	TRBV18	TRBJ2-1	ASSLDSYNEQF
NA	TRBV3-1/TRBV3-2	TRBJ1-1	ASRNGQEAF
once	TRBV7-2	TRBJ2-7	ASKPQATYEQY
NA	TRBV12-5	TRBJ2-7	ASGFPGQGSYEQY
NA	TRBV27	TRBJ1-6	ASRQVQGQSSYNSPLH
NA	TRBV6-2/TRBV6-3	TRBJ2-7	ASSESGVYEQY
few	TRBV28	TRBJ1-3	ASSFRSLRGNTIY
NA	TRBV6-5	TRBJ2-5	ASSLLAGKETQY
NA	TRBV10-3	TRBJ1-2	ATLGGTQGAYGYT
NA	TRBV3-1/TRBV3-2	TRBJ2-1	ASSPLRGSSYNEQF
NA	TRBV5-1	TRBJ1-6	ASSYRGGNSPLH
NA	TRBV9	TRBJ1-6	ASQGAPYSPLH
medium-sized	TRBV7-8	TRBJ1-5	ASSSEFQGAGNQPQH
NA	TRBV28	TRBJ2-2	ASSRNRGLTGELF
NA	TRBV28	TRBJ1-3	ASSWGQGRKGFSGNTIY
NA	TRBV29-1	TRBJ2-1	SVVTGGPIYNEQF
NA	TRBV3-1/TRBV3-2	TRBJ2-2	ASSLRRDGELF
NA	TRBV7-3	TRBJ2-7	ASSPSSASSYEQY
NA	TRBV20-1	TRBJ1-1	SASAGGNREAF
once	TRBV6-5	TRBJ2-3	ASSYQGTDTQY
NA	TRBV7-3	TRBJ2-3	ASSPMGWTSGGISTDTQY
NA	TRBV12-5	TRBJ1-2	ASGPEDRASNYGYT
NA	TRBV5-5	TRBJ2-6	ASSLAGTGGNSGANVLT
NA	TRBV19	TRBJ1-6	ASRSSYNSPLH
NA	TRBV30	TRBJ1-5	AWSQRGMLNQPQH
NA	TRBV19	TRBJ1-1	ASSLETVNTEAF
NA	TRBV3-1/TRBV3-2	TRBJ1-1	ASSQLFWENTEAF
NA	TRBV4-3	TRBJ1-4	ASSRDRSNEKLF
NA	TRBV2	TRBJ2-7	ASRVSQGVYEQY
NA	TRBV6-6	TRBJ2-1	ASSPGQGPLNEQF
few	TRBV3-1/TRBV3-2	TRBJ2-7	ASSQDPGNYEQY
NA	TRBV7-9	TRBJ2-3	ASSRGGASTDTQY
NA	TRBV28	TRBJ1-2	ASSLQGVGYT
NA	TRBV2	TRBJ1-1	ASELGQINTEAF
NA	TRBV6-6	TRBJ1-4	ASSDDRGKIEKLF
NA	TRBV6-1	TRBJ1-2	ASSESPGLGGYT
few	TRBV6-6	TRBJ1-5	ASKSWEFSSNQPQH
NA	TRBV11-2	TRBJ2-2	ASSSYRGANTGELF